This T cell receptor beta chain originates from a study of blood T cell repertoires in COVID-19. Background on the study: Acute and convalescent COVID-19 samples came from the United States, Italy and Spain.

This clone was found once. Germline V lookup: CDR1 KGHSH, CDR2 LQKENI. The CDR3 has 18 residues. Between the trimmed V and J ends, which lost 1 base and 0 bases, there was a span of 18 bases. Some clones are missing from TCRdb's copy, which holds only in-frame ones; the method was immunoSEQ multiplex PCR. The repertoire holds about 120,000 clones, with nearly 90% as singletons. This sequence was found in a woman over 75 with acute or convalescent COVID-19. The sample was peripheral blood. The rearrangement links TRBV18 to TRBJ1-2; D is unclear. CDR3 DNA sequence: TGTGCCAGCTCACCACGGGAGATAAGGTCGGGTTCTAACTATGGCTACACCTTC. Encoded protein: CASSPREIRSGSNYGYTF. The variable domain in full, with the rest retrieved from reference TRBV18 and TRBJ1-2, is NAGVMQNPRHLVRRRGQEARLRCSPMKGHSHVYWYRQLPEEGLKFMVYLQKENIIDESGMPKERFSAEFPKEGPSILRIQQVVRGDSAAYFCASSPREIRSGSNYGYTFGSGTRLTVV.